The 18 T cell receptor beta chains reported below all come from one sample, sequenced in a study of blood T cells in healthy people across ages. The authors ran a second PCR of roughly 6 to 12 cycles using a sample-barcoded 5' primer and a J-beta primer mix. MiXCR, run by TCRdb on the 5' RACE reads, gives a single entry per CDR3 protein. The profile shows around 670,000 distinct CDR3 sequences, under 30% of them singletons. The sample comprised blood. These receptor sequences come from a woman of 80 years or more in good health.

The V call is TRBV28, the J call TRBJ1-1; D ambiguous. Germline assignment: CDR1 MDHEN and CDR2 SYDVKM. V was clipped by 1 base and J by 5 bases, with 14 bases between them. The CDR3 extends over 15 amino acids. CDR3 coding DNA: TGTGCCAGCAGTTTATACGGCCAGGTACAGACTGAAGCTTTCTTT. It codes for CASSLYGQVQTEAFF.

This clonotype was detected many times. The rearrangement links TRBV7-8 to TRBJ2-1; weak D call: TRBD1 (6 bases). Trimming removed 2 bases from V and 0 bases from J, with 17 bases in between. The CDR3 has 18 amino acids. CDR1 is SGHVS, CDR2 FQNEAQ, per germline. The CDR3 nucleotides are TGTGCCAGCAGCTTAAAGGCCGGGACAAGGAGCTCCTACAATGAGCAGTTCTTC. It encodes CASSLKAGTRSSYNEQFF.

This clonotype was observed many times. This chain connects TRBV20-1 to TRBJ2-5; 15 bases fit TRBD2. The CDR3 contains 15 residues. Germline CDR1 is DFQATT and CDR2 is SNEGSKA (reference sequence). Trimming cost V 3 bases and J 4 bases; bases outside gene matches: 3. The CDR3, as DNA: TGCAGTGCTAGGAGGACTAGCGGGGGGGCAGAGACCCAGTACTTC. This translates into CSARRTSGGAETQYF.

The chain links TRBV11-2 to TRBJ2-3; TRBD2 aligns across 10 bases. V shed 4 bases, J shed 4 bases, and the junction held 5 bases outside the gene matches. Looked up from germline, CDR1 is SGHAT and CDR2 is FQNNGV. This CDR3 comprises 15 residues. The CDR3 nucleotides read TGTGCCAGCAGCTCCCAGCGGGGGGGCGCAGATACGCAGTATTTT. Amino acids: CASSSQRGGADTQYF. Variable domain in full (rest from reference TRBV11-2 and TRBJ2-3): EAGVAQSPRYKIIEKRQSVAFWCNPISGHATLYWYQQILGQGPKLLIQFQNNGVVDDSQLPKDRFSAERLKGVDSTLKIQPAKLEDSAVYLCASSSQRGGADTQYFGPGTRLTVL.

In its sample, this clonotype was seen a few times. Being one base from a much bigger clone, this may be a read error. The chain couples TRBV11-2 to TRBJ2-1; 9 nucleotides line up with TRBD2. The DNA end is a closer match to TRBJ2-7, so the J assignment may be wrong. Germline V gene lookup returns CDR1 SGHAT and CDR2 FQNNGV. There are 16 residues in the CDR3. CDR3 in amino acids: CASSSGAGGSYNEQYF. DNA of the CDR3: TGTGCCAGCAGCTCTGGAGCGGGGGGCTCCTACAATGAGCAGTACTTC.

Ten or more counts support this clonotype. The rearrangement links TRBV5-1 to TRBJ2-7; tentatively, D is TRBD2 (6 bases). The CDR3 sequence is 14 residues long. V was shortened by 4 bases and J by 8 bases, with 19 bases between the two germline ends. Per germline, CDR1 SGHRS and CDR2 YFSETQ. Written as DNA, the CDR3 is TGCGCCAGCAGCCGCGAGGGCAGGGAGGAGAAGCAGTACTTC. It is translated as CASSREGREEKQYF.

V gene TRBV5-1 combines with J gene TRBJ1-5; a weak D match, TRBD1 (5 bases). This CDR3 is 15 amino acids long. V gave up 4 bases and J gave up 1 base, with 12 bases separating them. The germline V gene has CDR1 SGHRS and CDR2 YFSETQ. The chain's CDR3 is CASSPRDGSNQPQHF. CDR3 bases: TGCGCCAGCAGCCCGAGGGACGGAAGCAATCAGCCCCAGCATTTT.

The CDR3 nucleotides read TGTGCCAGCAGCTTAGCTACCGGGACTTCTACTAATGAAAAACTGTTTTTT. It specifies CASSLATGTSTNEKLFF. This sequence joins TRBV7-2 and TRBJ1-4, with D perhaps TRBD1 (5 bases). The germline gives CDR1 SGHTA, CDR2 FQGNSA. Trimming stripped 0 bases from V and 2 bases from J, with 13 bases between. This CDR3 has 17 residues.

This clonotype was seen repeatedly, ten times or more. The genes are TRBV20-1 and TRBJ1-2, with TRBD1 matching over 8 bases. Germline CDR1 is DFQATT and CDR2 is SNEGSKA (reference sequence). The CDR3 has 16 residues. The J segment lost 0 bases and the V segment lost 0 bases, leaving 6 bases of the junction unmatched. CDR3 sequence reads: CSARDFGQGSNYGYTF. As DNA, the CDR3 is TGCAGTGCTAGAGATTTTGGACAGGGATCTAACTATGGCTACACCTTC.

The chain couples TRBV10-3 to TRBJ2-5; 7 nucleotides line up with TRBD1. Trimming removed 5 bases from V and 11 bases from J; junction bases left unmatched: 11. Germline V gene lookup returns CDR1 ENHRY and CDR2 SYGVKD. The CDR3 is 13 residues long. DNA of the CDR3: TGTGCCATCAGTCAAAGACAGGGCCCCGAACAGTACTTC. It translates to CAISQRQGPEQYF.

This clonotype was seen many times. The CDR3 region is CASSPTSGGITADTQYF. In nucleotides, the CDR3 is TGTGCCAGCAGCCCGACTAGCGGGGGGATCACCGCAGATACGCAGTATTTT. This chain connects TRBV28 to TRBJ2-3; 13 bases line up with TRBD2. CDR3 length: 17 residues. V was pared by 6 bases and J by 4 bases, with 10 bases of the junction left unmatched. Per the germline V gene, CDR1 is MDHEN and CDR2 is SYDVKM.

This clonotype was detected a few times. A much larger clone differs from this one at a single base, so this may be a read error. The rearrangement joins TRBV7-8 to TRBJ2-1, with 10 positions matching TRBD1. Looked up from germline, CDR1 is SGHVS and CDR2 is FQNEAQ. Trimming took 5 bases from V and 6 from J; bases not matched to a gene: 4. The CDR3 is 14 residues long. The CDR3 bases are TGTGCCAGCAGCAGCCGGGACAGGGGCAATGAGCAGTTCTTC. This encodes CASSSRDRGNEQFF. Complete variable domain (other parts from reference TRBV7-8 and TRBJ2-1): GAGVSQSPRYKVAKRGQDVALRCDPISGHVSLFWYQQALGQGPEFLTYFQNEAQLDKSGLPSDRFFAERPEGSVSTLKIQRTQQEDSAVYLCASSSRDRGNEQFFGPGTRLTVL.

The gene calls are TRBV5-6 and TRBJ1-1; D ambiguous. The V gene's germline CDR1 is SGHDT and CDR2 YYEEEE. The CDR3 spans 14 residues. Between the trimmed V and J ends, which lost 1 base and 2 bases, there was a span of 9 bases. Written as DNA, the CDR3 is TGTGCCAGCAGCTTGATGACGTACAACACTGAAGCTTTCTTT. It is translated as CASSLMTYNTEAFF.

Ten or more counts support this clonotype. This chain links TRBV5-1 with TRBJ2-3; D call uncertain. V was trimmed by 2 bases and J by 2 bases, leaving 15 bases between them. Germline V lookup: CDR1 SGHRS, CDR2 YFSETQ. This CDR3 contains 16 residues. For the CDR3, the DNA is TGCGCCAGCAGCTTAAACAGCCAGCCCACCACAGATACGCAGTATTTT. Translating gives CASSLNSQPTTDTQYF.

A remark on this clonotype: This could be a read error, since a much larger clone is one nucleotide away. The V and J genes are TRBV3-1 and TRBJ2-6; TRBD1 is a possible D gene (7 bases). The CDR3 runs 18 residues. Germline values: CDR1 LGHDT, CDR2 YNNKEL (reference sequence). This chain's CDR3 is CASSRGDSQISGANVRTF. The DNA of the CDR3 is TGTGCCAGCAGCCGGGGGGACAGTCAAATCTCTGGGGCCAACGTCCGGACTTTC.

This clonotype was detected only once. The chain carries TRBV4-3 and TRBJ2-1; TRBD1 is a possible D gene (6 bases). Per germline, CDR1 LGHNA and CDR2 YSLEER. The CDR3 length is 16 residues. With 0 bases removed from V and 13 bases from J, the gap between germline ends came to 22 bases. The CDR3 DNA reads TGCGCCAGCAGCCAAGAAGTCGGCAGGGGAGCGGAGACCCAGTTCTTC. Protein sequence: CASSQEVGRGAETQFF.

The sample holds a few counts of this clonotype. The rearrangement links TRBV9 to TRBJ1-5; possibly TRBD1 for D (5 bases). V was pared by 1 base and J by 4 bases, with 12 bases between. CDR3 length: 15 amino acids. The germline V gene has CDR1 SGDLS and CDR2 YYNGEE. CDR3 DNA sequence: TGTGCCAGCAGCGTATCCCCGGGGCGGAATCAGCCCCAGCATTTT. Its translation: CASSVSPGRNQPQHF.

On this clonotype itself: This may come from a read error, since a much larger clone is one base off. The CDR3 region is CSASLSGTGQASPPHF. The CDR3 nucleotides are TGCAGTGCTAGCCTGTCAGGGACAGGGCAAGCTTCACCCCCCCACTTT. The J gene is TRBJ1-6, the V gene TRBV20-1; 9 nucleotides match TRBD1. Germline assignment: CDR1 DFQATT and CDR2 SNEGSKA (reference sequence). The CDR3 has 16 amino acids.